The 24 T cell receptor beta chains reported below all come from one sample, sequenced in a study of OX40 agonist ivuxolimab in advanced cancers. Preparation of the library involved the immunoSEQ multiplex PCR assay. Here the immuneACCESS table is served through TCRdb, limited to in-frame sequences with V and J called. Missing clones are a known gap in these copies; in checked studies unresolved V genes cover under half, and the rest lacks a known reason. In all, the sample holds 55,000 to 60,000 clones, and over 80% of those were seen once. The ten largest clones capture around 3.2% of the sample. The sequences come from CD4+ or CD8+ T cells sorted from blood, collected in a trial of the OX40 agonist ivuxolimab. These receptors were obtained from an adult with an advanced solid tumor such as melanoma, head and neck, liver or kidney cancer.

The sample holds a few counts of this clone. The genes are TRBV30 and TRBJ1-3; D may be TRBD1 (5 bases). The ends were cut back, 2 bases at V and 4 bases at J, with 15 bases in the middle. Germline CDR1 and CDR2: GTSNPN and SVGIG (reference sequence). CDR3 length equals 15 residues. The CDR3 sequence: CAWSSLRGVGNTIYF. DNA of the CDR3: TGTGCCTGGAGTTCCCTGAGGGGCGTAGGAAACACCATATATTTT.

The chain couples TRBV19 to TRBJ2-2, with no clear D. CDR3 length: 13 amino acids. Germline-derived CDR1 and CDR2 are LNHDA and SQIVND (reference sequence). The germline V and J ends were trimmed by 6 bases and 6 bases, with 11 bases remaining between them. CDR3 protein: CASSNQVPGELFF. As DNA, the CDR3 is TGTGCCAGTAGCAACCAAGTTCCCGGGGAGCTGTTTTTT.

This chain joins TRBV28 and TRBJ1-1; D ambiguous. The CDR3 is 12 residues long. Germline V gives CDR1 MDHEN, CDR2 SYDVKM. Deletions cut 7 bases from V and 4 bases from J, with 10 bases between. This CDR3 reads CASMRVSTEAFF. In nucleotides, the CDR3 is TGTGCCAGCATGAGGGTGAGCACTGAAGCTTTCTTT.

V and J are TRBV5-1 and TRBJ2-7; 7 positions agree with TRBD1. Per the germline V gene, CDR1 is SGHRS and CDR2 is YFSETQ. The CDR3 is 14 residues long. After removal of 4 bases from V and 3 bases from J, the junction contained 7 bases not matched to a gene. In DNA, the CDR3 is TGCGCCAGCAGCCAAACAGGGGAAAGCTACGAGCAGTACTTC. Amino acids: CASSQTGESYEQYF.

The gene calls are TRBV18 and TRBJ2-1; unclear D gene. Germline V gene data show CDR1 as KGHSH and CDR2 as LQKENI. The CDR3 sequence is 12 residues long. The V end was cut by 3 bases, the J end by 8 bases, with 8 bases between. CDR3 DNA sequence: TGTGCCAGCTCACCGACGGCTGATGAGCAGTTCTTC. Its translation is CASSPTADEQFF.

The V gene is TRBV7-3, the J gene TRBJ2-1; the D call may be TRBD1 or TRBD2 (5 bases each). Germline CDR1 SGHTA, CDR2 FQGTGA. V was trimmed by 1 base and J by 13 bases, leaving 17 bases between them. The CDR3 spans 14 residues. CDR3 sequence: CASSLMPGDGIQFF. CDR3 DNA sequence: TGTGCCAGCAGCTTAATGCCTGGGGACGGTATCCAGTTCTTC. The variable domain in full, completed from reference TRBV7-3 and TRBJ2-1, reads GAGVSQTPSNKVTEKGKYVELRCDPISGHTALYWYRQSLGQGPEFLIYFQGTGAADDSGLPNDRFFAVRPEGSVSTLKIQRTERGDSAVYLCASSLMPGDGIQFFGPGTRLTVL.

The V and J genes are TRBV6-1 and TRBJ2-5, with 8 bases lining up with TRBD2. Germline V gives CDR1 MNHNS, CDR2 SASEGT. The CDR3 extends over 17 amino acids. V lost 3 bases, J lost 5 bases, and 14 bases stayed unmatched. CDR3 protein: CASSEVLAVLGGETQYF. CDR3 in DNA: TGTGCCAGCAGTGAGGTACTAGCGGTCCTCGGAGGGGAGACCCAGTACTTC.

The rearrangement links TRBV11-3 to TRBJ2-1, with D perhaps assigned TRBD1 or TRBD2 (5 bases each). The ends were cut back, 6 bases at V and 1 base at J, with 13 bases in the middle. The length of the CDR3 is 15 residues. Germline V CDR1 and CDR2: SGHNT, YENEEA. Here the CDR3 reads CASSSDEGSYNEQFF. The CDR3 DNA reads as TGTGCCAGCAGTTCGGACGAGGGGTCCTACAATGAGCAGTTCTTC.

CDR3 nucleotide sequence: TGTGCCAGCAGCCCCAGGGCAGATACGCAGTATTTT. The encoded protein is CASSPRADTQYF. This chain joins TRBV5-4 and TRBJ2-3, with TRBD1 as a possible D gene (5 bases). The CDR3 is 12 amino acids. Trimming removed 4 bases from V and 4 bases from J, with 7 bases in between. Germline CDR1 is SGHNT and CDR2 is YYREEE (reference sequence).

The chain recombines TRBV9 with TRBJ2-1; 9 bases match TRBD1. This CDR3 is 17 amino acids long. The J segment lost 6 bases and the V segment lost 0 bases, leaving 10 bases of the junction unmatched. Germline values: CDR1 SGDLS, CDR2 YYNGEE. Here the CDR3 DNA reads TGTGCCAGCAGCGTAGACCGGAAGGGACAGGGTGGCAATGAGCAGTTCTTC. Its translation is CASSVDRKGQGGNEQFF. The full variable domain, its missing parts supplied by reference TRBV9 and TRBJ2-1, is DSGVTQTPKHLITATGQRVTLRCSPRSGDLSVYWYQQSLDQGLQFLIQYYNGEERAKGNILERFSAQQFPDLHSELNLSSLELGDSALYFCASSVDRKGQGGNEQFFGPGTRLTVL.

The chain has TRBV5-6 and TRBJ1-6, with D unclear. The CDR3 runs to 16 residues. The V end lost 0 bases, the J end lost 2 bases, and 9 bases lay between the germline ends. Germline values: CDR1 SGHDT, CDR2 YYEEEE. The CDR3 here is CASSLDGSTYNSPLHF. The CDR3 DNA is TGTGCCAGCAGCTTGGACGGCAGCACCTATAATTCACCCCTCCACTTT.

V is TRBV7-9 and J is TRBJ2-1; D possibly uses TRBD1 or TRBD2 (5 bases each). The germline V gene encodes CDR1 SEHNR and CDR2 FQNEAQ (reference sequence). The length of the CDR3 is 16 residues. With 11 bases removed from V and 0 bases from J, the gap between germline ends came to 20 bases. CDR3 sequence reads: CACVINGGVSYNEQFF. CDR3 in DNA: TGTGCCTGCGTAATCAATGGGGGAGTCTCCTACAATGAGCAGTTCTTC.

The rearrangement joins TRBV28 to TRBJ1-5; TRBD1 is a possible D gene (5 bases). Per the germline V gene, CDR1 is MDHEN and CDR2 is SYDVKM. V was clipped by 2 bases and J by 6 bases, with 5 bases between them. The CDR3 is 12 amino acids. The CDR3 region is CASSLGGQPQHF. DNA of the CDR3: TGTGCCAGCAGTTTAGGGGGTCAGCCCCAGCATTTT. Full variable domain (outside the CDR3, taken from reference TRBV28 and TRBJ1-5): DVKVTQSSRYLVKRTGEKVFLECVQDMDHENMFWYRQDPGLGLRLIYFSYDVKMKEKGDIPEGYSVSREKKERFSLILESASTNQTSMYLCASSLGGQPQHFGDGTRLSIL.

The chain is built from TRBV6-5 and TRBJ2-3; 7 bases are a match to TRBD2. The CDR3 covers 14 residues. V was pared by 6 bases and J by 4 bases, with 7 bases of the junction left unmatched. CDR1 is MNHEY and CDR2 is SVGAGI in the germline V gene. This CDR3 reads CASSEAGDPDTQYF. CDR3 sequence (DNA): TGTGCCAGCAGCGAGGCGGGGGACCCAGATACGCAGTATTTT.

The gene calls are TRBV7-9 and TRBJ1-2, with 8 positions matching TRBD1. The CDR3 loop spans 13 amino acids. V shed 5 bases and J 4 bases; nucleotides not matched to a gene: 3. The germline V gene has CDR1 SEHNR and CDR2 FQNEAQ (reference sequence). The CDR3 here is CASSRDRGYGYTF. As DNA, the CDR3 is TGTGCCAGCAGCAGAGACAGGGGCTATGGCTACACCTTC.

The rearrangement joins TRBV5-4 to TRBJ1-2, with D possibly being TRBD1 (5 bases). Germline assignment: CDR1 SGHNT and CDR2 YYREEE (reference sequence). The CDR3 is made up of 14 amino acids. V dropped 0 bases and J dropped 2 bases, with 8 bases sitting between them. The CDR3 loop reads CASSLVGGNYGYTF. The CDR3 DNA follows: TGTGCCAGCAGCTTGGTTGGGGGAAACTATGGCTACACCTTC.

CDR3 in amino acids: CASVGVGHYQETQYF. The CDR3 DNA follows: TGTGCCAGCGTCGGGGTTGGGCACTACCAAGAGACCCAGTACTTC. The V and J genes are TRBV28 and TRBJ2-5, with D tentatively TRBD2 (5 bases). Trimming cost V 8 bases and J 0 bases, with 16 bases left between them. Germline values: CDR1 MDHEN, CDR2 SYDVKM. This CDR3 region has 15 residues. Looking up the rest from reference TRBV28 and TRBJ2-5 gives the full variable domain: DVKVTQSSRYLVKRTGEKVFLECVQDMDHENMFWYRQDPGLGLRLIYFSYDVKMKEKGDIPEGYSVSREKKERFSLILESASTNQTSMYLCASVGVGHYQETQYFGPGTRLLVL.

The rearrangement joins TRBV30 to TRBJ1-2, with 8 bases that match TRBD1. CDR1 and CDR2 from the germline V gene are GTSNPN and SVGIG (reference sequence). CDR3 length equals 14 residues. V trimming: 2 bases; J trimming: 2 bases; junction bases outside the gene matches: 4. CDR3 DNA: TGTGCCTGGAGTAACTACAGGGGGAACTATGGCTACACCTTC. Translating it yields CAWSNYRGNYGYTF.

V is TRBV15 and J is TRBJ1-2, with 9 positions matching TRBD1. The CDR3 spans 13 residues. The V segment lost 6 bases and the J segment 6 bases; nucleotides outside the gene matches: 5. The germline V gene encodes CDR1 LNHNV and CDR2 YYDKDF (reference sequence). CDR3 DNA sequence: TGTGCCACCAGTCCAAGACAGGGGGATGGCTACACCTTC. This sequence encodes CATSPRQGDGYTF.

V and J are TRBV11-2 and TRBJ2-5, with D unresolved. CDR3 length: 14 residues. V gave up 1 base and J gave up 2 bases, with 8 bases separating them. CDR1 is SGHAT, CDR2 FQNNGV, per germline. The CDR3 DNA follows: TGTGCCAGCAGCTTAGCCGTGCATCAAGAGACCCAGTACTTC. Residues: CASSLAVHQETQYF.

The chain is built from TRBV5-1 and TRBJ2-3; 9 bases are shared with TRBD2. The CDR3 totals 18 residues. V shed 4 bases and J 4 bases; nucleotides not matched to a gene: 16. Germline CDR1 and CDR2: SGHRS and YFSETQ. As DNA, the CDR3 is TGCGCCAGCAGCGGGGGGACTAGTAGCGGGAGTGCGGCAGATACGCAGTATTTT. Its protein product is CASSGGTSSGSAADTQYF.

This clone is a singleton in its sample. The chain links TRBV19 to TRBJ1-5, with 8 bases fitting TRBD1. The germline gives CDR1 LNHDA, CDR2 SQIVND (reference sequence). The CDR3 covers 18 residues. V lost 5 bases to trimming and J lost 1 base; unmatched junction nucleotides: 13. In DNA, the CDR3 is TGTGCCAGTAGTCTATCGCCCCCGAGGACAGGGAGCAATCAGCCCCAGCATTTT. Translated, it gives CASSLSPPRTGSNQPQHF.

The chain recombines TRBV5-1 with TRBJ2-1; D perhaps matches TRBD1 (6 bases). Germline-derived CDR1 and CDR2 are SGHRS and YFSETQ. Trimming removed 3 bases at V and 6 bases at J, with 16 bases between. This CDR3 has 15 amino acids. The CDR3 is CASSSTRGFGNEQFF. CDR3 bases: TGCGCCAGCAGCTCCACCAGGGGATTTGGCAATGAGCAGTTCTTC.

The chain's CDR3 is CASSGGEKYYEQYF. The DNA for the CDR3 is TGTGCCAGCAGCGGAGGGGAGAAATACTACGAGCAGTACTTC. V gene TRBV28 combines with J gene TRBJ2-7, with D possibly matching TRBD2 (6 bases). Germline V gene lookup returns CDR1 MDHEN and CDR2 SYDVKM. The CDR3 is 14 residues long. Trimming stripped 6 bases from V and 3 bases from J, with 15 bases between.